These 15 T cell receptor beta chains came from one sample sequenced in a study of T cells in Graves' hyperthyroidism and ophthalmopathy. Template material for amplifying TCR beta CDR3 regions consisted of RNA transcripts. HTBI primers drove first-round RT-PCR of the TCR CDR3. A single record per CDR3 protein comes from TCRdb applying MiXCR to the multiplex PCR reads. The sample has hundreds of thousands of distinct CDR3 sequences; roughly 14% are singletons. Sequenced sample: blood. These receptor sequences come from a woman aged 45-65 years with Graves' ophthalmopathy.

This clonotype was observed at least ten times. CDR3 region: CSVELEDRYNEQFF. CDR3 bases: TGCAGCGTTGAATTGGAAGATCGTTACAATGAGCAGTTCTTC. This chain links TRBV29-1 with TRBJ2-1, with D unclear. Germline lookup yields CDR1 SQVTM and CDR2 ANQGSEA. The CDR3 is made up of 14 amino acids. V was trimmed by 2 bases and J by 4 bases, leaving 12 bases between them.

This clonotype has a count of ten or more. The rearrangement links TRBV5-6 to TRBJ2-3, with unresolved D. The CDR3 is 14 residues long. Germline lookup yields CDR1 SGHDT and CDR2 YYEEEE. Deletions cut 1 base from V and 2 bases from J, with 8 bases between. This CDR3 reads CASSLWYYTDTQYF. Written as DNA, the CDR3 is TGTGCCAGCAGCTTGTGGTATTACACAGATACGCAGTATTTT.

Concerning this clonotype itself: This may arise from a read error, as a much more abundant clone is one base away. The chain recombines TRBV4-1 with TRBJ2-2; 12 nucleotides line up with TRBD1. The CDR3 loop spans 18 amino acids. Germline CDR1 is MGHRA and CDR2 is YSYEKL. CDR3 nucleotides: TGCACCAGCAGCCAAGAAGGGACAGGGGGCAAAGACACCGGGGAGCTGTTTTTT. This codes for CTSSQEGTGGKDTGELFF.

The chain has TRBV12-3 or TRBV12-4 and TRBJ2-5; D gene uncertain. The CDR3 extends over 14 amino acids. Trimming pared 5 bases from V and 5 bases from J, leaving 15 bases between. CDR3 loop: CASSPQTVRETQYF. DNA for the CDR3: TGTGCCAGCAGTCCTCAGACTGTTCGGGAGACCCAGTACTTC.

This clonotype has at least ten counts. The V call is TRBV7-3, the J call TRBJ2-5; TRBD1 aligns across 9 bases. Unmatched junction bases numbered 6, after V lost 4 bases and J lost 6 bases. Germline CDR1 and CDR2: SGHTA and FQGTGA. The CDR3 totals 14 residues. The CDR3 coding sequence is TGTGCCAGCAGCTCCACAGGGGGCGTACAGACCCAGTACTTC. As protein: CASSSTGGVQTQYF.

This clonotype came up many times. The chain carries TRBV12-3 or TRBV12-4 and TRBJ2-2; 7 bases fit TRBD2. The CDR3 spans 16 residues. Trimming removed 4 bases from V and 1 base from J; junction bases left unmatched: 6. This CDR3 reads CASSWYLAENTGELFF. CDR3 in DNA: TGTGCCAGCAGTTGGTATCTAGCGGAGAACACCGGGGAGCTGTTTTTT.

The CDR3 coding sequence is TGTGCCAGTACATGGGCAGGGGGCTTCTCTGGAAACACCATATATTTT. This sequence encodes CASTWAGGFSGNTIYF. V is TRBV19 and J is TRBJ1-3, with 8 bases aligning to TRBD1. CDR3 length: 16 residues. V shed 7 bases and J 0 bases; nucleotides not matched to a gene: 8. The germline V gene encodes CDR1 LNHDA and CDR2 SQIVND (reference sequence).

The gene calls are TRBV10-1 and TRBJ1-5; maybe TRBD1 (6 bases). With 2 bases removed from V and 2 bases from J, the gap between germline ends came to 22 bases. The germline V gene has CDR1 WNHNN and CDR2 SYGVQD (reference sequence). CDR3 length: 19 amino acids. The CDR3 DNA follows: TGCGCCAGCAGTGAGGTTGGGACACCTAGTAAATGTGGCAATCAGCCCCAGCATTTT. Translation: CASSEVGTPSKCGNQPQHF.

This clonotype was found many times. The CDR3 region is CASSLDRGRYTEAFF. The CDR3 DNA reads TGCGCCAGCAGCTTGGACAGGGGGCGGTACACTGAAGCTTTCTTT. V is TRBV5-1 and J is TRBJ1-1, with 9 nucleotides matching TRBD1. The J segment lost 3 bases and the V segment lost 0 bases, leaving 3 bases of the junction unmatched. This CDR3 is built from 15 residues. Germline V gene sequence: CDR1 SGHRS, CDR2 YFSETQ. The variable domain in full, completed from reference TRBV5-1 and TRBJ1-1, reads KAGVTQTPRYLIKTRGQQVTLSCSPISGHRSVSWYQQTPGQGLQFLFEYFSETQRNKGNFPGRFSGRQFSNSRSEMNVSTLELGDSALYLCASSLDRGRYTEAFFGQGTRLTVV.

This clonotype was seen ten or more times. The chain uses TRBV30 and TRBJ2-7; no clear D gene. The germline V and J ends were trimmed by 3 bases and 4 bases, with 16 bases remaining between them. Germline V gene sequence: CDR1 GTSNPN, CDR2 SVGIG (reference sequence). The CDR3 totals 14 residues. In nucleotides, the CDR3 is TGTGCCTGGAGCGACGATTTACATGTGTACGAGCAGTACTTC. Translated, it gives CAWSDDLHVYEQYF.

The chain carries TRBV20-1 and TRBJ2-7; 10 bases are a match to TRBD2. The germline CDR1 and CDR2 sequences are DFQATT and SNEGSKA (reference sequence). The CDR3 is 13 residues long. V trimming: 1 base; J trimming: 3 bases; junction bases outside the gene matches: 0. The chain's CDR3 is CSARVAGGYEQYF. Here the CDR3 DNA reads TGCAGTGCTAGAGTAGCGGGGGGCTACGAGCAGTACTTC.

The sample holds many counts of this clonotype. CDR3 in amino acids: CASSLGASGGYTDTQYF. The CDR3 nucleotides are TGTGCCAGCAGCTTAGGGGCCAGCGGGGGCTACACAGATACGCAGTATTTT. V and J are TRBV7-8 and TRBJ2-3; 8 nucleotides agree with TRBD2. The germline V gene has CDR1 SGHVS and CDR2 FQNEAQ. The length of the CDR3 is 17 residues. After removal of 1 base from V and 2 bases from J, the junction contained 8 bases not matched to a gene.

This clonotype turned up a few times. The chain uses TRBV15 and TRBJ2-2, with D perhaps matching TRBD1 or TRBD2 (6 bases each). V lost 0 bases, J lost 3 bases, and 17 bases lay in between. The V gene's germline CDR1 is LNHNV and CDR2 YYDKDF (reference sequence). CDR3 length: 18 residues. CDR3 nucleotides: TGTGCCACCAGCAGAGACCCCCCGGGGGCGCAGGACACCGGGGAGCTGTTTTTT. It encodes CATSRDPPGAQDTGELFF.

This clonotype has just a few counts. V is TRBV20-1 and J is TRBJ2-4; 8 bases are shared with TRBD1. The V segment lost 2 bases and the J segment 8 bases; nucleotides outside the gene matches: 5. Germline V gene data show CDR1 as DFQATT and CDR2 as SNEGSKA (reference sequence). The CDR3 covers 13 residues. CDR3 nucleotides: TGCAGTGCTAGACCCCCGGACAGGGACATTCAGTACTTC. Its translation: CSARPPDRDIQYF.

This clonotype has at least ten counts. V is TRBV11-3 and J is TRBJ2-5; 10 bases fit TRBD2. This CDR3 has 14 amino acids. Germline assignment: CDR1 SGHNT and CDR2 YENEEA. The junction had 4 bases not matched to a gene; V was cut back by 5 bases and J by 4 bases. CDR3 DNA: TGTGCCAGCAGCCCAGTAGCGGGAGGAGAGACCCAGTACTTC. Translating gives CASSPVAGGETQYF.